This entry lists 21 T cell receptor beta chains sequenced from one sample in a study of shared clonotypes between healthy human individuals. The method was immunoSEQ multiplex PCR; TCRdb's version includes in-frame clones alone and lacks a portion of them. The repertoire holds roughly 500,000 clones, with roughly 80% as singletons. Source material: PBMCs. The receptors originated from a woman aged 40 to 50 in good health. Some clones in this sample may be carry-over from other donors' samples.

The chain joins TRBV9 to TRBJ2-4; D possibly uses TRBD1 or TRBD2 (5 bases each). V lost 4 bases to trimming and J lost 0 bases, with 23 bases between them. The CDR3 length is 19 residues. CDR1 and CDR2 from the germline V gene are SGDLS and YYNGEE. Here the CDR3 reads CASSPGSRHVRVAKNIQYF. Written as DNA, the CDR3 is TGTGCCAGCAGCCCAGGGTCCCGCCATGTGAGGGTAGCCAAAAACATTCAGTACTTC.

The V call is TRBV11-2, the J call TRBJ2-3, with 12 bases lining up with TRBD2. The CDR3 runs 17 residues. V dropped 0 bases and J dropped 7; count of bases not matched to a gene: 8. Germline CDR1 and CDR2: SGHAT and FQNNGV. This chain's CDR3 is CASSLERRTSGRNTQYF. In DNA form, the CDR3 reads TGTGCCAGCAGCTTAGAGAGGAGAACTAGCGGGAGGAATACGCAGTATTTT.

This clone was recorded only once. This sequence is one base from a far larger clone and is likely a read error. The chain employs TRBV10-3 and TRBJ2-3; 8 bases line up with TRBD2. The CDR3 spans 16 residues. Germline V CDR1 and CDR2: ENHRY, SYGVKD. Trimming cost V 0 bases and J 2 bases; bases outside gene matches: 4. CDR3 region: CAISESVTSVTDTQYF. The CDR3 region has the DNA TGTGCCATCAGTGAGTCGGTGACTAGCGTCACAGATACGCAGTATTTT.

The gene calls are TRBV10-1 and TRBJ2-3; no clear D gene. This CDR3 comprises 14 residues. Per the germline V gene, CDR1 is WNHNN and CDR2 is SYGVQD (reference sequence). V dropped 6 bases and J dropped 6 bases, with 16 bases sitting between them. CDR3 DNA: TGCGCCAGCAGCGCCGCTGCGGCTTGGGATACGCAGTATTTT. The encoded protein is CASSAAAAWDTQYF.

As to this clone: This likely traces to a read error, being one base from a far larger clone. Distinct nucleotide sequences in the sample also encode this CDR3. The V call is TRBV29-1, the J call TRBJ2-5, with D perhaps matching TRBD2 (6 bases). This CDR3 region has 13 residues. Germline CDR1 SQVTM, CDR2 ANQGSEA. CDR3: CSVGGWAQETQYF. DNA of the CDR3: TGCAGCGTGGGGGGTTGGGCCCAAGAGACACAGTACTTC.

About this clone itself: With a far larger clone one base away, a read error is the likely cause. Other DNA variants within this sample encode the same CDR3. The rearrangement links TRBV30 to TRBJ2-7; D gene uncertain. V shed 3 bases and J shed 2 bases, with 20 bases lying between them. This CDR3 is built from 16 residues. Germline CDR1 is GTSNPN and CDR2 is SVGIG (reference sequence). The CDR3 DNA sequence: TGTGCCTGGAGGGACCCCCGGTGGCCTTTTACCTACGAGCAGTACTTC. Translated: CAWRDPRWPFTYEQYF.

The rearrangement uses TRBV7-9 and TRBJ2-1, with TRBD2 matching over 8 bases. Germline V CDR1 and CDR2: SEHNR, FQNEAQ (reference sequence). The length of the CDR3 is 15 residues. The V gene end was trimmed by 2 bases and the J gene end by 9 bases; junction bases not matched to a gene: 9. Written as DNA, the CDR3 is TGTGCCAGCAGCTTATTTACTAGTCGGGAGGGTGAGCAGTTCTTC. Amino acid sequence: CASSLFTSREGEQFF.

The rearrangement uses TRBV2 and TRBJ1-1; no clear D gene. Germline CDR1 is SNHLY and CDR2 is FYNNEI. The CDR3 runs to 14 residues. Trimming pared 10 bases from V and 2 bases from J, leaving 17 bases between. The chain's CDR3 is CATYSAPGNTEAFF. As DNA, the CDR3 is TGTGCCACCTACTCCGCCCCAGGTAACACTGAAGCTTTCTTT.

The chain uses TRBV5-1 and TRBJ2-1, with 8 nucleotides matching TRBD2. This CDR3 has 15 amino acids. Trimming removed 2 bases from V and 1 base from J; junction bases left unmatched: 2. Germline V CDR1 and CDR2: SGHRS, YFSETQ. The CDR3 is CASSLAGESYNEQFF. CDR3 nucleotides: TGCGCCAGCAGCTTAGCGGGAGAATCCTACAATGAGCAGTTCTTC.

The J gene is TRBJ2-7, the V gene TRBV13; 7 bases align to TRBD2. Germline lookup yields CDR1 PRHDT and CDR2 FYEKMQ (reference sequence). After removal of 5 bases from V and 3 bases from J, the junction contained 7 bases not matched to a gene. The length of the CDR3 is 14 residues. This CDR3 reads CASSALGRGYEQYF. CDR3 coding DNA: TGTGCCAGCAGCGCCCTTGGGAGGGGCTACGAGCAGTACTTC.

This chain links TRBV5-4 with TRBJ1-2; D gene unclear. The CDR3 has 13 amino acids. Germline V gives CDR1 SGHNT, CDR2 YYREEE (reference sequence). Trimming cost V 0 bases and J 5 bases, with 8 bases left between them. CDR3 in amino acids: CASSLDWAYGYTF. The CDR3 nucleotides are TGTGCCAGCAGCTTGGATTGGGCGTATGGCTACACCTTC.

This chain links TRBV7-8 with TRBJ2-6; the D gene is possibly TRBD2 (6 bases). This CDR3 has 17 amino acids. Germline values: CDR1 SGHVS, CDR2 FQNEAQ. V lost 3 bases and J lost 1, with 13 bases in between. The CDR3 DNA reads TGTGCCAGCAGCTTGCGGGGTGGGGGTTCTGGGGCCAACGTCCTGACTTTC. This sequence encodes CASSLRGGGSGANVLTF.

The genes are TRBV19 and TRBJ1-5, with 9 bases fitting TRBD1. The V gene end was trimmed by 10 bases and the J gene end by 2 bases; junction bases not matched to a gene: 12. The CDR3 runs to 16 residues. Germline CDR1 and CDR2: LNHDA and SQIVND (reference sequence). CDR3 sequence reads: CATQPGQGYRNQPQHF. The CDR3 coding sequence is TGTGCCACCCAACCGGGACAGGGTTATCGCAATCAGCCCCAGCATTTT.

This clone was recorded once. The chain links TRBV11-2 to TRBJ2-2; TRBD1 is a possible D gene (6 bases). With 4 bases removed from V and 5 bases from J, the gap between germline ends came to 14 bases. Germline V gene sequence: CDR1 SGHAT, CDR2 FQNNGV. The CDR3 is 15 residues long. DNA for the CDR3: TGTGCCAGCAGCTCGGTACAGGGAAGAACCGGGGAGCTGTTTTTT. It is translated as CASSSVQGRTGELFF.

Remarks on this clone: A far larger clone is just one base off, so this is likely a read error. The sample carries other DNA sequences with the same CDR3. The chain employs TRBV30 and TRBJ1-1; D gene unclear. This CDR3 contains 18 residues. In germline, CDR1 is GTSNPN, CDR2 SVGIG (reference sequence). The CDR3 sequence: CAWSPFGLGGLGNTEAFF. The CDR3 DNA reads TGTGCCTGGAGTCCCTTCGGCTTGGGTGGGTTAGGGAACACTGAAGCCTTCTTT.

The genes are TRBV21-1 and TRBJ2-5; TRBD2, the D gene given by the table, was not confirmed from the DNA. TRBV21-1 is a pseudogene. The CDR3 spans 15 residues. The CDR3 protein is CASRKDPGDPPTQYF. CDR3 nucleotides: TGTGCCAGCAGGAAGGACCCGGGGGACCCCCCGACCCAGTACTTC.

There are a few counts of this clone. The rearrangement uses TRBV21-1 and TRBJ1-5. TRBV21-1 has pseudogene status. There are 16 residues in the CDR3. In DNA, the CDR3 is TGTGCCAGCAGCACAATTTACCGGGACAGCAATCAGCCCCAGCATTTT. Amino acid sequence: CASSTIYRDSNQPQHF.

In this sample, this clone turned up a few times. The gene calls are TRBV7-6 and TRBJ2-7; D is unresolved. V was clipped by 0 bases and J by 0 bases, with 9 bases between them. The CDR3 totals 15 residues. Germline CDR1 and CDR2: SGHVS and FNYEAQ. The CDR3 nucleotides are TGTGCCAGCAGCTTAGCGCCGGTGTACTCCTACGAGCAGTACTTC. Translated, it gives CASSLAPVYSYEQYF.

Note on this clone: A far more abundant clone sits one base away, making this likely a read error. The chain has TRBV7-9 and TRBJ2-7; D is possibly TRBD1 (5 bases). The CDR3 is 13 residues long. Looked up from germline, CDR1 is SEHNR and CDR2 is FQNEAQ (reference sequence). The CDR3 DNA sequence: TGTGCCAGCAGCTCCAGGACACCCTACGAGCGGTACTTC. Translation gives CASSSRTPYERYF. Complete variable domain (other parts from reference TRBV7-9 and TRBJ2-7): DTGVSQNPRHKITKRGQNVTFRCDPISEHNRLYWYRQTLGQGPEFLTYFQNEAQLEKSRLLSDRFSAERPKGSFSTLEIQRTEQGDSAMYLCASSSRTPYERYFGPGTRLTVT.

This chain connects TRBV5-4 to TRBJ2-7; 7 bases align to TRBD1. CDR1 and CDR2 from the germline V gene are SGHNT and YYREEE (reference sequence). The trim removed 0 bases at V and 2 bases at J, leaving 2 bases unmatched. The CDR3 covers 14 residues. For the CDR3, the DNA is TGTGCCAGCAGCTTGGCCAGGGGGACCTACGAGCAGTACTTC. Protein sequence: CASSLARGTYEQYF.

The V and J genes are TRBV4-3 and TRBJ1-5; no firm D call. Germline CDR1 LGHNA, CDR2 YSLEER. The V and J ends lost 5 bases and 6 bases respectively, with 14 bases between them. The CDR3 is 14 amino acids. In DNA form, the CDR3 reads TGCGCCAGCAGCAAAACTACTCTAGGTCAGCCCCAGCATTTT. Its translation: CASSKTTLGQPQHF.